Included here is one T cell receptor beta chain sequence, with context. The target of this receptor is not known. Per-nucleotide qualities are absent, and no much larger clonotype sits a single base away. Receptors were amplified or captured by 5' RACE. Sequencing was carried out with an Illumina HiSeq 2500. A second PCR of about 7 to 12 cycles was run with a J-beta primer mix and a sample-barcoded 5' primer. A unique molecular identifier was introduced onto each TCR beta cDNA molecule by a template-switch 5' adaptor carrying 12 random nucleotides. At least 2.5 million CDR3-containing paired-end reads were obtained from each sample. First-strand cDNA synthesis was performed from all RNA using the Mint cDNA synthesis kit, with priming by a TRBC-specific oligonucleotide. All cDNA was treated with uracil-DNA glycosylase and then went through a first 18-cycle PCR with the universal primers M1SS and BC2_uni_R. The paper's processing steps were these. For normalization, 1 million high-quality reads were randomly selected from each sample, with every read carrying a distinct molecular identifier. Reads with shared molecular identifiers were discarded instead of being binned into consensus sequences. MiTCR, run with a Q25 quality threshold and the strictest error-elimination algorithm, handled CDR3 identification, clonotype clustering and error correction. A nonparametric unseen species model with Euler transformation was used to estimate lower-bound total TCR beta diversity. Using fastp at Q25 and MiXCR, TCRdb reprocessed the public reads and kept productive beta chains. Rows with one shared CDR3 protein collapse into an entry with the most common genes and DNA. The V and J calls here are based on TCRdb, not the publication. The sample table shows around 1,500,000 distinct CDR3 sequences, and roughly 28% are seen once. The ten largest clonotypes hold about 7.7% of the sample.

The approximately 41 donors, aged about 6 to 90 years, were systemically healthy Caucasian individuals from Russia. Each donor gave about 9.2 milliliters of peripheral blood, drawn into EDTA-treated Vacutainer tubes. Ficoll-Paque density-gradient centrifugation was used to isolate PBMCs, with at least 6 million obtained per sample. Trizol reagent was used to extract total RNA from the PBMCs, yielding at least 6 micrograms per sample. For every donor, flow cytometry on a PBMC aliquot measured the percentage of naive CD45RAhigh/CD27high T cells. From a lookup of the germline V gene, CDR1 and CDR2 are SQVTM and ANQGSEA. The CDR3 has 13 amino acids, counting the end cysteine and phenylalanine. The only DNA kept is the CDR3, 39 bases in frame from the first base. This entry comes from a study of blood T cells in healthy people across ages (dated by TCRdb to 2013 to 2016). A note on the overall study: In model experiments, template switching captured roughly one uniquely barcoded TCR beta cDNA molecule for every two T cells. Age-related changes in TCR beta repertoire diversity were measured in the study by deep sequencing normalized with unique cDNA molecular identifiers. Four age groups were formed from the donors: young (average roughly 16 years), middle-aged (approximately 39), aged (about 62) and long-lived (about 80). To avoid experimental bias, donors of different ages were distributed randomly across sequencing lanes. The study analyzed two additional independent replicas of 1 million unique cDNA reads from the same blood draw for two donors, one aged 18 to 29 and one aged 80 or older. Points the paper makes about the study in general: The long-lived group showed more naive CD4+ T cells, fewer expanded clones and increased TCR diversity than the aged group, suggesting age selection. Because profiling used bulk unsorted PBMCs, naive and antigen-experienced compartments could not be compared conclusively. Observed TCR beta diversity per million T cells fell roughly linearly with age, and a significant reduction was already apparent by age roughly 40. Estimates of total diversity from one million sequenced T cells were regarded as lower bounds and underestimates. Because the CMV infection status of the donors was unknown, age-related changes in expanded clonotypes may potentially have been confounded. The percentage of naive T cells measured by flow cytometry correlated strongly with observed TCR beta diversity.

The sequenced sample consisted of blood. The rearrangement joined TRBV29-1 to TRBJ1-4; the junction holds 8 bases that match TRBD1. The TCR comes from a woman in her thirties in good health. CDR3 protein: CSVRQGSNEKLFF. The nucleotide sequence is TGCAGTGTACGACAGGGGAGTAATGAAAAACTGTTTTTT.